This TCR beta chain was obtained from a study of radiotherapy plus CTLA-4 blockade in lung cancer. Whole-study findings and limits: Per reports, early blood T cell clone dynamics, plus interferon-beta, forecast response most strongly.

To note about this clone: Its target is not known.

V was pared by 6 bases and J by 4 bases, with 4 bases of the junction left unmatched. The CDR3 has 15 residues. Germline CDR1 is SGHVS and CDR2 is FNYEAQ. Those with chemo-refractory metastatic non-small-cell lung cancer were treated with focal radiation combined with CTLA-4 blockade using ipilimumab. Sequencing used immunoSEQ multiplex PCR; TCRdb keeps in-frame clones, though not all of them. This repertoire shows tens of thousands of clones, 70% to 90% found once; its top ten account for around 30%. This receptor was identified in a human donor with non-small cell lung cancer whose response to radiotherapy plus ipilimumab could not be evaluated. The chain combines TRBV7-6 with TRBJ2-1; 12 bases align to TRBD2. The sample here was peripheral blood, taken from a patient treated with radiotherapy plus ipilimumab. For the CDR3, the DNA is TGTGCCAGCAGTTTGGGGACTAGCGGGTACAATGAGCAGTTCTTC. Protein: CASSLGTSGYNEQFF.